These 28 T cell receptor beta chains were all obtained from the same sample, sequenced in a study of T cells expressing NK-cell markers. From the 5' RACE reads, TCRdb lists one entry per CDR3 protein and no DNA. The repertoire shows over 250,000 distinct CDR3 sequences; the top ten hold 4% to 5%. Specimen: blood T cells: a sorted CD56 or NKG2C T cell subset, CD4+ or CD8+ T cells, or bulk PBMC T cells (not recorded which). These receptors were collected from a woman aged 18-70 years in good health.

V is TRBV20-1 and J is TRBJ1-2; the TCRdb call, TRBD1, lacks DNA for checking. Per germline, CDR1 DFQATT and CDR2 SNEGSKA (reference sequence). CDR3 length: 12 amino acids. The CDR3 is CSANRGPTGYTF.

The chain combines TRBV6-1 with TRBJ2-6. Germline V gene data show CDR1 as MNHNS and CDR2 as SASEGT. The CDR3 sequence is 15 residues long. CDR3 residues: CASSLQRSGANVLTF.

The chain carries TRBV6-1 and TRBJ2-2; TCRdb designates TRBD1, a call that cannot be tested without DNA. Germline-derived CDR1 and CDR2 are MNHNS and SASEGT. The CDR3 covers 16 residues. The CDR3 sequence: CASRPKGGQYTGELFF.

The CDR3: CSASAGSQPQHF. The J gene is TRBJ1-5, the V gene TRBV20-1. CDR3 size: 12 residues. Germline V CDR1 and CDR2: DFQATT, SNEGSKA (reference sequence).

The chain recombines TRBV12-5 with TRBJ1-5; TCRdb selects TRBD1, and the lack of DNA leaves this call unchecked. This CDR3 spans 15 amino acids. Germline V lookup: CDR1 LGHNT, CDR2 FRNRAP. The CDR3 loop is CASGSIPTGDQPQHF.

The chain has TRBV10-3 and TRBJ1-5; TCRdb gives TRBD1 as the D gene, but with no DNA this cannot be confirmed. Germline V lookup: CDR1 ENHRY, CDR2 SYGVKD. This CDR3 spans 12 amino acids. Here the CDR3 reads CAISTGDQPQHF.

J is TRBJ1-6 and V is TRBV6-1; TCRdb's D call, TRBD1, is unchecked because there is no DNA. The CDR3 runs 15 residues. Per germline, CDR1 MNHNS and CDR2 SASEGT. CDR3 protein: CASSRSGTGVSPLHF.

This CDR3 is CSARGLAVAGELFF. The V call is TRBV20-1, the J call TRBJ2-2; TCRdb's D gene call, TRBD2, goes unchecked for lack of DNA. Germline V gene lookup returns CDR1 DFQATT and CDR2 SNEGSKA (reference sequence). This CDR3 is built from 14 residues.

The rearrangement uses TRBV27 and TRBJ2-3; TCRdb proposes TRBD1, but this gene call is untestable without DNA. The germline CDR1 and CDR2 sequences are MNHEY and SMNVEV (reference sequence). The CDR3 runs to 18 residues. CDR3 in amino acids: CARTGGRSLVDPTDTQYF.

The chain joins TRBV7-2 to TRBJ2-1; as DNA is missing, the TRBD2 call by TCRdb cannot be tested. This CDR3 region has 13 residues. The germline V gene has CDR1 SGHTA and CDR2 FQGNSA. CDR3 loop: CASSLGRLNEQFF.

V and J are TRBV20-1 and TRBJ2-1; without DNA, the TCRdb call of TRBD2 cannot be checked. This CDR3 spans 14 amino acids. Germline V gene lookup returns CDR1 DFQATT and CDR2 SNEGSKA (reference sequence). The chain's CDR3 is CSALGLASYNEQFF.

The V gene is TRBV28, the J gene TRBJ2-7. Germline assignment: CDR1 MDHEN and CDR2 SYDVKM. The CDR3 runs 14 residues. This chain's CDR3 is CASSLLQDPYEQYF.

Here the CDR3 reads CASSYGIGVQGGQETQYF. The J gene is TRBJ2-5, the V gene TRBV6-5; TCRdb calls TRBD1, which cannot be checked without DNA. From germline, CDR1 is MNHEY and CDR2 SVGAGI. The CDR3 has 18 amino acids.

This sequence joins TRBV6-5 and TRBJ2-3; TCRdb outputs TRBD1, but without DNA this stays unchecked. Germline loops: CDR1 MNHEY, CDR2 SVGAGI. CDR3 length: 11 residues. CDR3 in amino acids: CASSSRGAQYF.

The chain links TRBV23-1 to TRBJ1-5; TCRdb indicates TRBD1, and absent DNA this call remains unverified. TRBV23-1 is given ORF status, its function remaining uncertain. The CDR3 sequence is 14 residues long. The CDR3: CASSPQGLDQPQHF.

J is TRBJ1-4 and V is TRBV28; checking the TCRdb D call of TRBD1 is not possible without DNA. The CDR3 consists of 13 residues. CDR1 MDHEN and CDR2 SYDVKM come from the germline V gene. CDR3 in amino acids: CASSEPGPEKLFF. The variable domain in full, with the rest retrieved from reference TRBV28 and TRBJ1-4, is DVKVTQSSRYLVKRTGEKVFLECVQDMDHENMFWYRQDPGLGLRLIYFSYDVKMKEKGDIPEGYSVSREKKERFSLILESASTNQTSMYLCASSEPGPEKLFFGSGTQLSVL.

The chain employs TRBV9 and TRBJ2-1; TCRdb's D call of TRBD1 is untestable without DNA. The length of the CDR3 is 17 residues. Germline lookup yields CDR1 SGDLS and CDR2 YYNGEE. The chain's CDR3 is CASSVGRRYWVSDEQFF.

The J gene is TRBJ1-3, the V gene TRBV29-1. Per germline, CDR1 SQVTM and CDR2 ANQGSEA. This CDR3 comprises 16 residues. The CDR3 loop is CSVEGGDPHSGNTIYF.

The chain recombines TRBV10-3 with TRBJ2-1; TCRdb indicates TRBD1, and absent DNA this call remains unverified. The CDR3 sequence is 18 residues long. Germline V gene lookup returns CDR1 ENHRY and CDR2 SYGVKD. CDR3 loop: CAISQNPGQGGSYNEQFF.

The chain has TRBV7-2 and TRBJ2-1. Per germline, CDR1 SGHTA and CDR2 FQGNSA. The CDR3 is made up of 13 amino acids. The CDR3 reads CASQWATYNEQFF.

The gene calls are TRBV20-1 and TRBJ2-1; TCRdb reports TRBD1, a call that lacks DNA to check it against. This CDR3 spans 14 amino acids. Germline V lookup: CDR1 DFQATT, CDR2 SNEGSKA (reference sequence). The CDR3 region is CSARVRVTNNEQFF.

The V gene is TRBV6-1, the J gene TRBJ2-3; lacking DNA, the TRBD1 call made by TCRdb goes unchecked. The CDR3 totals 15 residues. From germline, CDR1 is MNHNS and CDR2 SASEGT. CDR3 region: CASTDRTGSADTQYF.

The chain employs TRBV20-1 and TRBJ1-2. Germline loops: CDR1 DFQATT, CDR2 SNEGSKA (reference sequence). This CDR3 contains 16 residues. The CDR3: CSARDLGRTYGYGYTF.

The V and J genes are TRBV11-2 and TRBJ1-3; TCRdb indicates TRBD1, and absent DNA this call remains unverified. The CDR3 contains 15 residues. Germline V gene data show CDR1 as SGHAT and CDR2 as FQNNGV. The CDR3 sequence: CASSPTVSSGNTIYF.

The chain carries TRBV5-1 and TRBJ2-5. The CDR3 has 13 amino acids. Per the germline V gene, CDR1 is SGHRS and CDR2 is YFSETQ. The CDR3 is CASSLAGRKTQYF.

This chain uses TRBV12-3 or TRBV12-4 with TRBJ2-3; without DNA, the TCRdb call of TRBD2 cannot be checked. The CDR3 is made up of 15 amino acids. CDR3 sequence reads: CASSRRAQSGDTQYF.

CDR3 in amino acids: CASRRDSISGQPQHF. The chain employs TRBV5-1 and TRBJ1-5. CDR1 and CDR2 from the germline V gene are SGHRS and YFSETQ. This CDR3 region has 15 residues.

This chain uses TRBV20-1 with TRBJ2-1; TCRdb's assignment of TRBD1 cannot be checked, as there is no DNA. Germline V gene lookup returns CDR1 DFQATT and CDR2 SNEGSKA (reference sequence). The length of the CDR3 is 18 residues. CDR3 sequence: CSARDRARLASSYNEQFF.